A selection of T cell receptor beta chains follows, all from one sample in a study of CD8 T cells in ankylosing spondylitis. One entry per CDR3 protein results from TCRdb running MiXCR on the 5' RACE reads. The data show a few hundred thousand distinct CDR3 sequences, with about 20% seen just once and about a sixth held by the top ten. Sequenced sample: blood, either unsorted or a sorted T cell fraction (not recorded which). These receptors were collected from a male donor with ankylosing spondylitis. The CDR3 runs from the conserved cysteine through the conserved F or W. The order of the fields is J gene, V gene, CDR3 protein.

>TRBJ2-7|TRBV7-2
CASSSPSQGRIVYEQYF
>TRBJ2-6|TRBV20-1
CSADNGPNSGANVLTF
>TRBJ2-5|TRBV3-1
CASSHSRLAESVETQYF
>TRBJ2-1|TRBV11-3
CASSLREESSYNEQFF
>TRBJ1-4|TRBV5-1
CASRQESNEKLFF
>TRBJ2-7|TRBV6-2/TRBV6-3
CASSYRVGRQFYEQYF
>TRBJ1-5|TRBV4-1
CASSQDWSTASQPQHF
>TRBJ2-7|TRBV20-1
CSARVGTSGSYEQYF
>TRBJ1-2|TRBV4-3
CASSQGYGTGLSYGYTF
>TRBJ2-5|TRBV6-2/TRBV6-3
CASSYPSLAGGREETQYF
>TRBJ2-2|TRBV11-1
CASSLLARGTGELFF
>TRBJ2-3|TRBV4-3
CASSQDYRVESDTQYF
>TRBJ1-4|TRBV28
CASNVGFREKLFF
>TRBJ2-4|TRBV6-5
CASRHSGSLTSGTQYF
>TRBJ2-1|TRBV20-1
CSARAASGRGRNEQFF
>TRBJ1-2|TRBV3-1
CASAGRDRGINYGYTF
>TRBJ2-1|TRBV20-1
CSARDTASGTYNEQFF
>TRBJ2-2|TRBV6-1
CASSGFRAGELFF